One and the same sample provided the 31 T cell receptor beta chains below, sequenced in a study of CD8+ T cells in alopecia areata. RNA was isolated and reverse transcribed to cDNA, the sequencing template. The table came from immunoSEQ multiplex PCR; TCRdb's copy has only in-frame clones and leaves some out. This sample has some 100,000 clones, with almost 60% found just once. The treatment here: oral pan-JAK inhibitor, 5-10 mg twice daily. The material sequenced was CD8+ T cells sorted from blood, taken between weeks 55 and 65, from a patient treated with tofacitinib. The receptors originated from a human donor with alopecia areata.

This clone was counted a few times. This chain connects TRBV7-9 to TRBJ1-4, with 11 bases fitting TRBD1. V lost 4 bases, J lost 8 bases, and 6 bases stayed unmatched. This CDR3 is 15 amino acids long. Per germline, CDR1 SEHNR and CDR2 FQNEAQ (reference sequence). In nucleotides, the CDR3 is TGTGCCAGCAGCTCCTCCGGGACAGGGGGGGAAAAACTGTTTTTT. It encodes CASSSSGTGGEKLFF. Full variable domain (outside the CDR3, taken from reference TRBV7-9 and TRBJ1-4): DTGVSQNPRHKITKRGQNVTFRCDPISEHNRLYWYRQTLGQGPEFLTYFQNEAQLEKSRLLSDRFSAERPKGSFSTLEIQRTEQGDSAMYLCASSSSGTGGEKLFFGSGTQLSVL.

The chain recombines TRBV4-2 with TRBJ2-5, with D possibly matching TRBD2 (5 bases). The germline gives CDR1 LGHNA, CDR2 YNFKEQ. The CDR3 runs to 16 residues. V lost 1 base to trimming and J lost 3 bases, with 15 bases between them. The CDR3 protein is CASSQGVSSLEETQYF. The CDR3 DNA is TGTGCCAGCAGCCAAGGAGTGTCTAGCCTGGAAGAGACCCAGTACTTC.

The J gene is TRBJ2-3, the V gene TRBV27; weak D call: TRBD2 (6 bases). The ends were cut back, 7 bases at V and 5 bases at J, with 19 bases in the middle. The CDR3 is 15 residues long. Germline V gene data show CDR1 as MNHEY and CDR2 as SMNVEV (reference sequence). The CDR3 nucleotides read TGTGCCAGCACTCGGGAAGTAGGAGGGTTAGATACGCAGTATTTT. Protein sequence: CASTREVGGLDTQYF.

This clone was seen a handful of times. This sequence joins TRBV7-9 and TRBJ2-1; 8 bases agree with TRBD2. Germline V gene sequence: CDR1 SEHNR, CDR2 FQNEAQ (reference sequence). The CDR3 sequence is 16 residues long. Trimming removed 0 bases from V and 8 bases from J; junction bases left unmatched: 9. The DNA for the CDR3 is TGTGCCAGCAGCTTAGCTTCGGGGACTAGTACCCATGAGCAGTTCTTC. Translation: CASSLASGTSTHEQFF.

The gene calls are TRBV28 and TRBJ2-6, with D tentatively TRBD1 (6 bases). The length of the CDR3 is 16 residues. CDR1 and CDR2 from the germline V gene are MDHEN and SYDVKM. V lost 3 bases to trimming and J lost 2 bases, with 11 bases between them. CDR3 nucleotide sequence: TGTGCCAGCAGTTTCAACAGGGTCCCTGGGGCCAACGTCCTGACTTTC. As protein: CASSFNRVPGANVLTF.

The table lists this clone with a few counts. The genes are TRBV29-1 and TRBJ1-2, with unresolved D. Germline V gene data show CDR1 as SQVTM and CDR2 as ANQGSEA. V lost 4 bases and J lost 5, with 11 bases in between. The length of the CDR3 is 12 residues. The CDR3 DNA is TGCAGCGTTGGATCTACTACATATGGCTACACCTTC. Translated: CSVGSTTYGYTF.

This chain links TRBV5-1 with TRBJ2-5; 12 nucleotides line up with TRBD2. V shed 4 bases and J 5 bases; nucleotides not matched to a gene: 12. The germline V gene has CDR1 SGHRS and CDR2 YFSETQ. This CDR3 comprises 17 residues. DNA for the CDR3: TGCGCCAGCAGCCTGGCGCAACTAGCGGGGGGATTTGAGACCCAGTACTTC. It encodes CASSLAQLAGGFETQYF.

This clone appeared once. The chain uses TRBV9 and TRBJ1-2; D not resolved. The CDR3 contains 16 residues. The V end was cut by 7 bases, the J end by 0 bases, with 19 bases between. Germline V gene lookup returns CDR1 SGDLS and CDR2 YYNGEE. CDR3 DNA: TGTGCCAGCGCGTGGGGAGGCGAGTACCCTAACTATGGCTACACCTTC. Protein sequence: CASAWGGEYPNYGYTF.

This clone appeared a few times. V is TRBV29-1 and J is TRBJ2-7; TRBD1 aligns across 9 bases. V shed 7 bases and J 1 base; nucleotides not matched to a gene: 5. The CDR3 totals 13 residues. CDR1 is SQVTM and CDR2 is ANQGSEA in the germline V gene. The CDR3 bases are TGCAGCGCTACCGGGACAGGGTCCTACGAGCAGTACTTC. It codes for CSATGTGSYEQYF.

V is TRBV6-1 and J is TRBJ1-5, with unresolved D. This CDR3 has 14 amino acids. With 10 bases removed from V and 0 bases from J, the gap between germline ends came to 13 bases. CDR1 is MNHNS and CDR2 is SASEGT in the germline V gene. CDR3 residues: CATLNAASNQPQHF. The CDR3 nucleotides read TGTGCCACCCTAAACGCAGCTAGCAATCAGCCCCAGCATTTT.

This chain uses TRBV5-1 with TRBJ2-7; D may be TRBD2 (5 bases). The germline CDR1 and CDR2 sequences are SGHRS and YFSETQ. The length of the CDR3 is 14 residues. V was cut by 4 bases and J by 7 bases, with 18 bases left in between. This CDR3 reads CASSPGLDVGEQYF. CDR3 nucleotide sequence: TGCGCCAGCAGCCCCGGACTGGACGTCGGAGAGCAGTACTTC.

V and J are TRBV7-6 and TRBJ2-3; D ambiguous. From germline, CDR1 is SGHVS and CDR2 FNYEAQ. The V end was cut by 2 bases, the J end by 0 bases, with 9 bases between. The CDR3 has 15 residues. The CDR3 loop reads CASSLQTSSTDTQYF. The DNA of the CDR3 is TGTGCCAGCAGCTTACAGACCTCTAGCACAGATACGCAGTATTTT.

This chain connects TRBV9 to TRBJ1-1, with TRBD1 as a possible D gene (6 bases). CDR1 is SGDLS and CDR2 is YYNGEE in the germline V gene. The CDR3 contains 15 residues. Trimming removed 4 bases at V and 4 bases at J, with 17 bases between. The CDR3 loop is CASSPDRSGVTEAFF. CDR3 sequence (DNA): TGTGCCAGCAGCCCCGACAGGTCCGGGGTCACTGAAGCTTTCTTT.

This chain's CDR3 is CASNINDRGMINEQFF. As DNA, the CDR3 is TGCGCCAGCAACATAAATGACAGGGGGATGATTAATGAGCAGTTCTTC. The chain employs TRBV4-1 and TRBJ2-1; 9 bases agree with TRBD1. Losses at the gene ends were 7 bases for V and 7 bases for J; bases not matched to a gene: 14. Germline V gene data show CDR1 as MGHRA and CDR2 as YSYEKL. The CDR3 has 16 residues.

The CDR3 bases are TGCAGCGTTCCCCAATCCTATGGCTACACCTTC. Residues: CSVPQSYGYTF. The rearrangement uses TRBV29-1 and TRBJ1-2; D not resolved. Germline lookup yields CDR1 SQVTM and CDR2 ANQGSEA. The CDR3 has 11 amino acids. V lost 5 bases and J 4 bases, leaving 8 bases between the germline ends.

The rearrangement uses TRBV27 and TRBJ1-1; TRBD1 is a possible D gene (5 bases). Trimming pared 2 bases from V and 4 bases from J, leaving 11 bases between. The CDR3 totals 14 residues. The germline gives CDR1 MNHEY, CDR2 SMNVEV (reference sequence). The CDR3 loop reads CASSLLNGGTEAFF. In nucleotides, the CDR3 is TGTGCCAGCAGTTTACTCAACGGGGGCACTGAAGCTTTCTTT.

The chain recombines TRBV27 with TRBJ2-7; 8 nucleotides agree with TRBD1. This CDR3 spans 14 amino acids. CDR1 and CDR2 from the germline V gene are MNHEY and SMNVEV (reference sequence). J lost 0 bases, V lost 8 bases, and 6 bases had no gene match. The DNA for the CDR3 is TGTGCCAGCTCCGGGACAGGAGCCTCCTACGAGCAGTACTTC. This gives the protein CASSGTGASYEQYF.

This clone was recorded a few times. Other DNA sequences within the sample encode an identical CDR3. The chain recombines TRBV27 with TRBJ2-7; D is uncertain. The CDR3 runs 14 residues. Per germline, CDR1 MNHEY and CDR2 SMNVEV (reference sequence). V gave up 2 bases and J gave up 0 bases, with 8 bases separating them. The CDR3 loop is CASSLSGSSYEQYF. The CDR3 DNA reads TGTGCCAGCAGTTTAAGTGGAAGCTCCTACGAGCAGTACTTC.

Details on this clone: The junction does not match germline at one end; this may be a read error. The chain couples TRBV27 to TRBJ2-7; 7 nucleotides match TRBD2. There are 17 residues in the CDR3. Germline CDR1 MNHEY, CDR2 SMNVEV (reference sequence). The CDR3 sequence is CASSLLRASGIPGEQYF. The CDR3 bases are TGTGCCAGCAGCTTATTGAGGGCTAGCGGCATCCCCGGCGAGCAGTACTTC.

The V and J genes are TRBV27 and TRBJ2-2; D gene ambiguous. This CDR3 is built from 13 residues. Germline V gene sequence: CDR1 MNHEY, CDR2 SMNVEV (reference sequence). Trimming cost V 0 bases and J 5 bases, with 4 bases left between them. CDR3 nucleotide sequence: TGTGCCAGCAGTTTATCCCCTACCGGGGAGCTGTTTTTT. Its translation is CASSLSPTGELFF.

The chain has TRBV15 and TRBJ2-4; TRBD1 aligns across 9 bases. Unmatched junction bases numbered 13, after V lost 7 bases and J lost 3 bases. The CDR3 extends over 17 amino acids. CDR1 is LNHNV and CDR2 is YYDKDF in the germline V gene (reference sequence). The CDR3 region is CATTYRGTGSLKNIQYF. The CDR3 DNA sequence: TGTGCCACCACCTACAGGGGGACAGGGTCTCTCAAAAACATTCAGTACTTC.

This chain uses TRBV7-7 with TRBJ2-5; D not certain. The CDR3 spans 13 residues. Trimming left V 4 bases short and J 3 bases short, with 9 bases between. CDR1 is SSHAT and CDR2 is FNYEAQ in the germline V gene (reference sequence). The CDR3 protein is CASSSRLEETQYF. CDR3 nucleotide sequence: TGTGCCAGCAGCTCCAGACTGGAAGAGACCCAGTACTTC. Combining the CDR3 with reference TRBV7-7 and TRBJ2-5 gives the whole variable domain GAGVSQSPRYKVTKRGQDVTLRCDPISSHATLYWYQQALGQGPEFLTYFNYEAQPDKSGLPSDRFSAERPEGSISTLTIQRTEQRDSAMYRCASSSRLEETQYFGPGTRLLVL.

The J gene is TRBJ2-2, the V gene TRBV5-1; possibly TRBD1 for D (5 bases). This CDR3 has 12 amino acids. CDR1 SGHRS and CDR2 YFSETQ come from the germline V gene. The V gene lost 4 bases and the J gene lost 7 bases, with 8 bases spanning the gap. The CDR3 DNA follows: TGCGCCAGCAGCAATCAGGGCGGGGAGCTGTTTTTT. The encoded protein is CASSNQGGELFF.

The rearrangement joins TRBV4-1 to TRBJ1-2; the D is unclear. CDR1 and CDR2 from the germline V gene are MGHRA and YSYEKL. Trimming stripped 4 bases from V and 6 bases from J, with 21 bases between. This CDR3 has 16 residues. The CDR3 region is CASSRPELGYKNGYTF. In DNA form, the CDR3 reads TGCGCCAGCAGCCGCCCGGAGCTCGGGTACAAGAATGGCTACACCTTC.

The V call is TRBV23-1, the J call TRBJ2-5; D not certain. TRBV23-1 is an ORF; its function is uncertain. This CDR3 is 16 amino acids long. Deletions cut 4 bases from V and 1 base from J, with 16 bases between. The CDR3 loop is CASSLSPLQSQETQYF. The CDR3 DNA is TGCGCCAGCAGTCTCTCGCCCCTACAGAGCCAAGAGACCCAGTACTTC.

The V and J genes are TRBV11-2 and TRBJ2-2, with D perhaps TRBD1 (6 bases). V lost 1 base to trimming and J lost 6 bases, with 9 bases between them. Looked up from germline, CDR1 is SGHAT and CDR2 is FQNNGV. The CDR3 length is 14 residues. DNA of the CDR3: TGTGCCAGCAGCTTAGCGGACAGTTCCGGGGAGCTGTTTTTT. As protein: CASSLADSSGELFF.

The rearrangement joins TRBV25-1 to TRBJ1-1; D unclear. Per the germline V gene, CDR1 is MGHDK and CDR2 is SYGVNS. This CDR3 region has 13 residues. The V and J ends lost 7 bases and 5 bases respectively, with 14 bases between them. CDR3 coding DNA: TGTGCCAGCAATGAGGGAGGGAATACTGAAGCTTTCTTT. This codes for CASNEGGNTEAFF. Looking up the rest from reference TRBV25-1 and TRBJ1-1 gives the full variable domain: EADIYQTPRYLVIGTGKKITLECSQTMGHDKMYWYQQDPGMELHLIHYSYGVNSTEKGDLSSESTVSRIRTEHFPLTLESARPSHTSQYLCASNEGGNTEAFFGQGTRLTVV.

The V call is TRBV25-1, the J call TRBJ1-2, with D possibly matching TRBD1 (5 bases). This CDR3 spans 14 amino acids. Trimming took off 2 bases at V and 8 bases at J, with 15 bases between the two ends. Germline V CDR1 and CDR2: MGHDK, SYGVNS. The CDR3 DNA is TGTGCCAGCAGTGAAGGGACTACGACGGAGGGCTACACCTTC. It yields the protein CASSEGTTTEGYTF.

The count of this clone is one. The gene calls are TRBV9 and TRBJ1-2, with TRBD1 as a possible D gene (5 bases). This CDR3 has 12 amino acids. The germline gives CDR1 SGDLS, CDR2 YYNGEE. V lost 6 bases, J lost 5 bases, and 11 bases lay in between. CDR3 DNA: TGTGCCAGCACGAGGGGCGGTTATGGCTACACCTTC. Translation: CASTRGGYGYTF.

V is TRBV9 and J is TRBJ1-2, with a weak D call TRBD1 (5 bases). CDR1 and CDR2 (germline): SGDLS, YYNGEE. The CDR3 totals 16 residues. V was pared by 3 bases and J by 8 bases, with 23 bases between. CDR3 sequence reads: CASSASSGTQKRGYTF. CDR3 in DNA: TGTGCCAGCAGCGCCTCCTCCGGGACTCAAAAGCGGGGCTACACCTTC.

This chain joins TRBV15 and TRBJ2-5; D might be TRBD1 (6 bases). The CDR3 runs 16 residues. V lost 5 bases, J lost 2 bases, and 18 bases lay in between. The germline V gene encodes CDR1 LNHNV and CDR2 YYDKDF (reference sequence). The CDR3 sequence is CATSPRSGQLQETQYF. The CDR3 DNA is TGTGCCACCAGCCCCCGTTCGGGACAACTACAAGAGACCCAGTACTTC. Full variable domain (rest looked up from reference TRBV15 and TRBJ2-5): DAMVIQNPRYQVTQFGKPVTLSCSQTLNHNVMYWYQQKSSQAPKLLFHYYDKDFNNEADTPDNFQSRRPNTSFCFLDIRSPGLGDTAMYLCATSPRSGQLQETQYFGPGTRLLVL.